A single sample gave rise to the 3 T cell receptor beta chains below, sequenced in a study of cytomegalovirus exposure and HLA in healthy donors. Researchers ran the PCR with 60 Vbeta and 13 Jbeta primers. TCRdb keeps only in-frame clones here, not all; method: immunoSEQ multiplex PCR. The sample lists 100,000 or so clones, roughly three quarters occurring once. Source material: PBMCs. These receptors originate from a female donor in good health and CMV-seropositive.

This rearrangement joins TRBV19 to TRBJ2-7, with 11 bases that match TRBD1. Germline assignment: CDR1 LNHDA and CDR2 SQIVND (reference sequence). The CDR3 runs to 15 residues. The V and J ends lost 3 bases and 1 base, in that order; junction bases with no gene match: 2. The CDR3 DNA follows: TGTGCCAGTAGTATTGGGACAGGGGGTTCCTACGAGCAGTACTTC. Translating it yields CASSIGTGGSYEQYF. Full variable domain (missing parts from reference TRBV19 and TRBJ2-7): DGGITQSPKYLFRKEGQNVTLSCEQNLNHDAMYWYRQDPGQGLRLIYYSQIVNDFQKGDIAEGYSVSREKKESFPLTVTSAQKNPTAFYLCASSIGTGGSYEQYFGPGTRLTVT.

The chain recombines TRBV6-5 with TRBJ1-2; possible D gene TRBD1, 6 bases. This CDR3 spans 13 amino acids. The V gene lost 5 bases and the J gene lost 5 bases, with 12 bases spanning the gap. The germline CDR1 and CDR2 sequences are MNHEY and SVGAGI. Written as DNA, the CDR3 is TGTGCCAGCAGTACCCGGGACATGTATGGCTACACCTTC. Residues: CASSTRDMYGYTF.

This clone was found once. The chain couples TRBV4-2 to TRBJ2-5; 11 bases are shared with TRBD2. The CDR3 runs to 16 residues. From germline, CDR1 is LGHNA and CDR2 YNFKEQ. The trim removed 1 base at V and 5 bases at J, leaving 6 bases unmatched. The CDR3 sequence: CASSQGLAGGPETQYF. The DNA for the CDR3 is TGTGCCAGCAGCCAAGGCTTAGCGGGGGGGCCGGAGACCCAGTACTTC.